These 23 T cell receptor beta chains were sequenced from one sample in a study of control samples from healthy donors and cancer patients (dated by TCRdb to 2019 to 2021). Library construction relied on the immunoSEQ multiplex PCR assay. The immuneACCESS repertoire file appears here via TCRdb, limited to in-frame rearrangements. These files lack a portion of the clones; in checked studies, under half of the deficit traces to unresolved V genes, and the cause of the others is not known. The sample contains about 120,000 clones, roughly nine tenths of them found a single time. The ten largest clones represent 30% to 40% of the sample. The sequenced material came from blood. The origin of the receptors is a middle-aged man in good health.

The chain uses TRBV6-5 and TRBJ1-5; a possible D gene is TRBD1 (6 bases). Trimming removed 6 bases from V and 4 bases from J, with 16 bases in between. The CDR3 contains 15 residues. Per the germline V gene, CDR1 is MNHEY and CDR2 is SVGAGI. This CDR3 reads CASRMHRAGNQPQHF. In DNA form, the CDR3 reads TGTGCCAGCAGGATGCACAGGGCCGGAAATCAGCCCCAGCATTTT.

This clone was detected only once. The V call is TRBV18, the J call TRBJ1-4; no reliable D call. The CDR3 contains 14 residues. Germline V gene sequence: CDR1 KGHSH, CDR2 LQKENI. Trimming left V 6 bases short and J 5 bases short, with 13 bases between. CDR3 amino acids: CASSSRQTNEKLFF. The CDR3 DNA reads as TGTGCCAGCTCTTCCCGGCAGACAAATGAAAAACTGTTTTTT.

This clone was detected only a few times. The CDR3 nucleotides read TGTGCCAGCTCACGGCAGGGGGTAAACATGAACACTGAAGCTTTCTTT. It specifies CASSRQGVNMNTEAFF. V usage is TRBV18 and J usage is TRBJ1-1, with 7 bases matching TRBD1. Germline CDR1 is KGHSH and CDR2 is LQKENI. This CDR3 spans 16 amino acids. V lost 4 bases and J lost 0; bases outside the gene matches: 8.

CDR3: CASSPRTGLHNEQFF. In nucleotides, the CDR3 is TGTGCCAGCAGCCCTAGAACAGGACTTCACAATGAGCAGTTCTTC. The rearrangement joins TRBV6-2 or TRBV6-3 to TRBJ2-1; perhaps D is TRBD1 or TRBD2 (5 bases each). This CDR3 comprises 15 residues. The V end lost 6 bases, the J end lost 5 bases, and 17 bases lay between the germline ends. Germline CDR1 reads MNHEY; CDR2 reads SVGEGT.

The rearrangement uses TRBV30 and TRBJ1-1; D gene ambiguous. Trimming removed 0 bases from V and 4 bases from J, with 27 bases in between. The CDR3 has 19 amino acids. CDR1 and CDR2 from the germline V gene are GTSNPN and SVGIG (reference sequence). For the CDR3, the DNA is TGTGCCTGGAGTGTACGGAGCGGGCCAAGGCTACGGGGAGGCACTGAAGCTTTCTTT. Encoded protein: CAWSVRSGPRLRGGTEAFF. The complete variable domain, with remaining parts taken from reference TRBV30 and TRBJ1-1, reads SQTIHQWPATLVQPVGSPLSLECTVEGTSNPNLYWYRQAAGRGLQLLFYSVGIGQISSEVPQNLSASRPQDRQFILSSKKLLLSDSGFYLCAWSVRSGPRLRGGTEAFFGQGTRLTVV.

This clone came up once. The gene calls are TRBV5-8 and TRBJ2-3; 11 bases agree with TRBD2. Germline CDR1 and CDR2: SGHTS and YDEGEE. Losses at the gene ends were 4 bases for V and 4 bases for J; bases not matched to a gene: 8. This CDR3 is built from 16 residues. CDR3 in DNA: TGTGCCAGCAGCAGATTAGCGGGGGGGCCGTCAGATACGCAGTATTTT. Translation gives CASSRLAGGPSDTQYF.

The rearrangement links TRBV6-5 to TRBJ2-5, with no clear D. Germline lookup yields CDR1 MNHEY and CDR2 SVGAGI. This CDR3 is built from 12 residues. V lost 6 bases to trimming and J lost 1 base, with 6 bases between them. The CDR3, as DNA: TGTGCCAGCAGCCGTCTCCAAGAGACCCAGTACTTC. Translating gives CASSRLQETQYF.

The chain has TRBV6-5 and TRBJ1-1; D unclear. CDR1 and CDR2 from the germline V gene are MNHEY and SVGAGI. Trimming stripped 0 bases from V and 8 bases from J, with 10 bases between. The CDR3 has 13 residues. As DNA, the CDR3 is TGTGCCAGCAGTTACTCTTCTAGAACGGAAGCTTTCTTT. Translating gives CASSYSSRTEAFF.

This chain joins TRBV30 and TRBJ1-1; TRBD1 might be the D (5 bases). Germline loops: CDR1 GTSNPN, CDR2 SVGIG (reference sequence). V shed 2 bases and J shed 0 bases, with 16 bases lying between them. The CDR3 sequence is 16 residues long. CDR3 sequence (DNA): TGTGCCTGGAGTCTCAAAAGTGTCAGGGTGAACACTGAAGCTTTCTTT. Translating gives CAWSLKSVRVNTEAFF.

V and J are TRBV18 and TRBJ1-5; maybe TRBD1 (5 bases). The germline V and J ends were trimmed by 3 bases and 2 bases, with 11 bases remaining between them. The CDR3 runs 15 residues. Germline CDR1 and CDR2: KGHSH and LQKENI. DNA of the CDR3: TGTGCCAGCTCACCTAAGCAGGGCGGCAATCAGCCCCAGCATTTT. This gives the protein CASSPKQGGNQPQHF.

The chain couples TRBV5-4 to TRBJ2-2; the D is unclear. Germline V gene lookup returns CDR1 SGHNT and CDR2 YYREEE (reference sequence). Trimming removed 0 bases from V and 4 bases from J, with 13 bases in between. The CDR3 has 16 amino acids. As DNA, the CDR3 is TGTGCCAGCAGCTTGGGTCCAAAGGGTTCCACCGGGGAGCTGTTTTTT. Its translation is CASSLGPKGSTGELFF.

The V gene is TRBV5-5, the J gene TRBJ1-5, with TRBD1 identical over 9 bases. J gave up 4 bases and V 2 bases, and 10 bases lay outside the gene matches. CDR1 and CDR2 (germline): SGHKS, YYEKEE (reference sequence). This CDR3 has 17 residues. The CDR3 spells CASSFRSPGQGNQPQHF. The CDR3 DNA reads TGTGCCAGCAGCTTCCGAAGCCCGGGACAGGGAAATCAGCCCCAGCATTTT.

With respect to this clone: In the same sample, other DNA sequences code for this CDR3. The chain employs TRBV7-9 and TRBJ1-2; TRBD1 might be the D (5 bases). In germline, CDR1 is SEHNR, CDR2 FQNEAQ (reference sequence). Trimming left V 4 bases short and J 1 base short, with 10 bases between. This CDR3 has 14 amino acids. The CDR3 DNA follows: TGTGCCAGCAGCTCGGGGCAGGGTAACTATGGCTACACCTTC. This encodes CASSSGQGNYGYTF.

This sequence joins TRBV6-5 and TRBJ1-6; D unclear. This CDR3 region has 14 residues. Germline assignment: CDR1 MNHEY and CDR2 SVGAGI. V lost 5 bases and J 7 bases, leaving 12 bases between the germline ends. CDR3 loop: CASSLRVQNSPLHF. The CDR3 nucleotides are TGTGCCAGCAGTCTCCGGGTCCAAAATTCACCCCTCCACTTT.

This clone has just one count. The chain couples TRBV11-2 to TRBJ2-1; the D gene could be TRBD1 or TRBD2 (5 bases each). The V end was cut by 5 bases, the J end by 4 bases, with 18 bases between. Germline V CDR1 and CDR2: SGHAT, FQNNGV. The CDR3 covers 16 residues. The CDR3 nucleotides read TGTGCCAGCAGCCTTCAGTGGGACCGTCGATACAATGAGCAGTTCTTC. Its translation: CASSLQWDRRYNEQFF.

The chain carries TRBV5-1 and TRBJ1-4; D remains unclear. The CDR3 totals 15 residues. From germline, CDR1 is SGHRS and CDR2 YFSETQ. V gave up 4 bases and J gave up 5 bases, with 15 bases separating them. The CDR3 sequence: CASSEYRTENEKLFF. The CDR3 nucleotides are TGCGCCAGCAGCGAATATCGGACGGAGAATGAAAAACTGTTTTTT.

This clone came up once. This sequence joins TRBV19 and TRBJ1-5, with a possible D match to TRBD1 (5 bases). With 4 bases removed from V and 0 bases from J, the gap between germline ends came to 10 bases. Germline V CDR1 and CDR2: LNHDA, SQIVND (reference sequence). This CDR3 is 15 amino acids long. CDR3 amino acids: CASSTSGYSNQPQHF. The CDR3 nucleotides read TGTGCCAGTAGTACCTCAGGGTATAGCAATCAGCCCCAGCATTTT.

In DNA form, the CDR3 reads TGCAGCGTTGTTGGTTTCGGATTCCAAGAGACCCAGTACTTC. It yields the protein CSVVGFGFQETQYF. The rearrangement uses TRBV29-1 and TRBJ2-5; D not certain. This CDR3 comprises 14 residues. The germline V gene has CDR1 SQVTM and CDR2 ANQGSEA. Trimming stripped 4 bases from V and 1 base from J, with 13 bases between.

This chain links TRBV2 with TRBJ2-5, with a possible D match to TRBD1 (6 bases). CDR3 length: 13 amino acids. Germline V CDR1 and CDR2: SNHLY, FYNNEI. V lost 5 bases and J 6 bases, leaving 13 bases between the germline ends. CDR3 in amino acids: CASSQGYRKTQYF. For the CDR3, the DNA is TGTGCCAGCAGTCAGGGGTATCGGAAGACCCAGTACTTC.

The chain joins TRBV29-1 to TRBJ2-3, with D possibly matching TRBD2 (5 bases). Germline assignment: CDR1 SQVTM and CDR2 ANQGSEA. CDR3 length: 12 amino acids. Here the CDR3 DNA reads TGCAGTGCTTCGGAGGTCACAGATACGCAGTATTTT. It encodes CSASEVTDTQYF.

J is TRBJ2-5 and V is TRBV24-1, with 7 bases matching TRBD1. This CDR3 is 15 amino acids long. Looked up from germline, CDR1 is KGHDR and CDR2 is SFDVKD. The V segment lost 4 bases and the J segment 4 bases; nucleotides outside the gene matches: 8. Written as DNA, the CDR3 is TGTGCCACCAGTGACCCTACAGGGGTACGAGAGACCCAGTACTTC. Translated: CATSDPTGVRETQYF.

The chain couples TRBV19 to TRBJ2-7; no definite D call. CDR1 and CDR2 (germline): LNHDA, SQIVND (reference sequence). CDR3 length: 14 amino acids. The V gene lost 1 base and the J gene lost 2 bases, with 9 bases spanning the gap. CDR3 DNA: TGTGCCAGTAGTATAGTTAACAGCCCCTACGAGCAGTACTTC. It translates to CASSIVNSPYEQYF.

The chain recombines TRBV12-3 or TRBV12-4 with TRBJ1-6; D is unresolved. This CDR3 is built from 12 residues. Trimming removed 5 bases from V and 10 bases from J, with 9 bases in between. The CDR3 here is CASSLRLSPLHF. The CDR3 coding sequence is TGTGCCAGCAGTCTCCGCCTATCACCCCTCCACTTT.